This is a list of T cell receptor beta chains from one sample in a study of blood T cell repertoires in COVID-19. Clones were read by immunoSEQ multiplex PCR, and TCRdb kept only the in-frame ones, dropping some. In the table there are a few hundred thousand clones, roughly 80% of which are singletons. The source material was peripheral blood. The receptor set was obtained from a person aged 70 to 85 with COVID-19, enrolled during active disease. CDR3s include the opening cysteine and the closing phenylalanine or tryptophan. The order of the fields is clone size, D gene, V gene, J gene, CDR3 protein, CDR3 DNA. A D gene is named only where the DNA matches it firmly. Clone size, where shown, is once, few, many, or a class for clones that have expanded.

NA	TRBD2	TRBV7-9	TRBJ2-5	CASSPALGASGAETQYF	TGTGCCAGCAGCCCAGCGCTCGGGGCCAGCGGGGCGGAGACCCAGTACTTC
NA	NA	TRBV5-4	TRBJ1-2	CASSSSETGYGYTF	TGTGCCAGCAGCTCCTCCGAGACGGGGTATGGCTACACCTTC
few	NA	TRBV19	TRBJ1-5	CASRVYDRRMDSHNQPQHF	TGTGCCAGTAGAGTTTATGACAGGCGAATGGACTCACACAATCAGCCCCAGCATTTT
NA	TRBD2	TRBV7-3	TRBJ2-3	CASSPTPGTSGNSDTQYF	TGTGCCAGCAGCCCCACTCCCGGGACTAGCGGGAATTCAGATACGCAGTATTTT
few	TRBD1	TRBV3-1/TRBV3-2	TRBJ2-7	CASSQDRENEQYF	TGTGCCAGCAGCCAGGACAGGGAGAACGAGCAGTACTTC
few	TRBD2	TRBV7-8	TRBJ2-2	CASSPDWEGTGELFF	TGTGCCAGCAGCCCCGACTGGGAGGGCACCGGGGAGCTGTTTTTT
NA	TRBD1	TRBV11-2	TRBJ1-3	CASSARDRALPGNTIYF	TGTGCCAGCAGCGCAAGGGACAGGGCCCTGCCTGGAAACACCATATATTTT
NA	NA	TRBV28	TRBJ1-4	CASSFGGYEKLFF	TGTGCCAGCAGTTTTGGGGGGTACGAAAAACTGTTTTTT
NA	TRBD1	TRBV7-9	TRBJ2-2	CASTPGQGGTGELFF	TGTGCCAGCACCCCGGGACAGGGGGGCACCGGGGAGCTGTTTTTT
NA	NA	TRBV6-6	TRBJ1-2	CASSLTLNYGYTF	TGTGCCAGCAGCCTAACGTTGAACTATGGCTACACCTTC
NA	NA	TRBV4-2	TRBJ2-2	CASSQRTPNTGELFF	TGTGCCAGCAGCCAGCGGACACCGAACACCGGGGAGCTGTTTTTT
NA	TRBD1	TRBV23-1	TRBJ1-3	CASSQNRDRERNTIYF	TGCGCCAGCAGTCAAAACCGGGACAGGGAACGTAACACCATATATTTT
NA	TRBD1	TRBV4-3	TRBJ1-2	CASSLRTGGFRYTF	TGCGCCAGCAGCCTACGGACAGGGGGATTCCGCTACACCTTC
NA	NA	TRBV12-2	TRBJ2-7	CASRLFYRGQIHYEQYF	TGTGCAAGTCGCTTATTTTACAGGGGGCAAATTCACTACGAGCAGTACTTC
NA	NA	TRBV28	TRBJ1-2	CASSLPAFGGYTF	TGTGCCAGCAGTCTCCCGGCCTTCGGGGGATACACCTTC
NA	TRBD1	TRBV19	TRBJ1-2	CASSTRTGDIYGYTF	TGTGCCAGTAGTACTAGGACAGGGGACATCTATGGCTACACCTTC
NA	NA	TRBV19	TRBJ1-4	CASSQSDTTNEKLFF	TGTGCCAGTAGCCAATCAGATACAACTAATGAAAAACTGTTTTTT
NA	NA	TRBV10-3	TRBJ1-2	CAISIPGAGYTF	TGTGCCATCTCTATCCCAGGGGCTGGCTACACCTTC
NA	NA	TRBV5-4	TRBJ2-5	CASSLLSQGETQYF	TGTGCCAGCAGCTTGTTAAGCCAGGGGGAGACCCAGTACTTC
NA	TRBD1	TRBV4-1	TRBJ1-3	CASSQGQGGNSGNTIYF	TGCGCCAGCAGCCAAGGACAGGGGGGAAACTCTGGAAACACCATATATTTT
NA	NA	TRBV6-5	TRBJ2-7	CASTRIREDEQYF	TGTGCCAGCACCCGGATCAGGGAGGACGAGCAGTACTTC
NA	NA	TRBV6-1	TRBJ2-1	CASSALARSSYNEQFF	TGTGCCAGCAGTGCCCTAGCGAGAAGCTCCTACAATGAGCAGTTCTTC
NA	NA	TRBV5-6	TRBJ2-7	CASSGAGGGLSYEQYF	TGTGCCAGCAGCGGGGCTGGCGGGGGCTTATCCTACGAGCAGTACTTC
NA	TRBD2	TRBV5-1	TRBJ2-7	CASSTLAGTLSYEQYF	TGCGCCAGCAGCACACTAGCGGGCACCCTCTCCTACGAGCAGTACTTC
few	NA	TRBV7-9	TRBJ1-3	CASSLDGGSSGNTIYF	TGTGCCAGCAGCTTAGACGGAGGAAGCTCTGGAAACACCATATATTTT
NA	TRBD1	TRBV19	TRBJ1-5	CASSTRQGLYF	TGTGCCAGTAGTACAAGACAGGGTCTGTATTTT
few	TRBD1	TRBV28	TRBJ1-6	CASSVAGQSYNSPLHF	TGTGCCAGCAGTGTCGCGGGACAGTCCTATAATTCACCCCTCCACTTT
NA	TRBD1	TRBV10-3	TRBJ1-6	CAATDRGLQGNSPLHF	TGTGCCGCGACGGACAGGGGGCTTCAGGGCAATTCACCCCTCCACTTT
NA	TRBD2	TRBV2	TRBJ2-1	CASSEQLAGGGEQFF	TGTGCCAGCAGTGAGCAGCTAGCGGGGGGCGGTGAGCAGTTCTTC
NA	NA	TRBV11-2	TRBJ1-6	CASSLGTPYLNSPLHF	TGTGCCAGCAGCTTAGGGACACCGTACCTTAATTCACCCCTCCACTTT
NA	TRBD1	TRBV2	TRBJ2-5	CASKRGTVSGETQYF	TGTGCCAGCAAGAGGGGGACAGTGTCTGGGGAGACCCAGTACTTC
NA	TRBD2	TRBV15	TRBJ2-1	CATKRGGSYNEQFF	TGTGCCACCAAGCGGGGGGGCTCCTACAATGAGCAGTTCTTC
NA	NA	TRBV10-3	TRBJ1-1	CAISGDRSTEAFF	TGTGCCATCAGTGGCGACAGGAGCACTGAAGCTTTCTTT
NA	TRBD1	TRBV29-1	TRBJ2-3	CSVTRGQVRTDTQYF	TGCAGCGTCACTCGAGGACAGGTCCGCACAGATACGCAGTATTTT
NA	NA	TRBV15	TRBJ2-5	CATSREAARGETQYF	TGTGCCACCAGCAGAGAGGCAGCCCGAGGGGAGACCCAGTACTTC
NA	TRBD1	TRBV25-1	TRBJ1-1	CASSTRGRGRAEAFF	TGTGCCAGCAGTACCCGCGGGAGGGGGCGAGCTGAAGCTTTCTTT
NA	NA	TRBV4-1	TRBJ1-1	CASSQDRLLQGNGTFF	TGCGCCAGCAGCCAAGATCGACTCTTGCAGGGTAACGGAACTTTCTTT
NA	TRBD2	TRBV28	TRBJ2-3	CASSLRSLAGGGTDTQYF	TGTGCCAGCAGTTTAAGATCACTAGCGGGAGGGGGCACAGATACGCAGTATTTT
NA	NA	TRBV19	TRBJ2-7	CASQPGYSYEQYF	TGTGCCAGTCAGCCGGGGTACTCCTACGAGCAGTACTTC
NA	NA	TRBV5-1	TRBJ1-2	CASSSLTGGYTF	TGCGCCAGCAGCTCGCTGACCGGGGGCTACACCTTC
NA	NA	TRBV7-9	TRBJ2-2	CASSNTGGGLNTGELFF	TGTGCCAGCAGTAACACCGGTGGCGGGCTGAACACCGGGGAGCTGTTTTTT